This TCR beta chain appears in the sequencing data of a study of blood T cell repertoires in COVID-19. Whole-study context: Italy, Spain and the United States were the sources of the convalescent and acute COVID-19 samples. In each case, the material was cDNA or gDNA derived from T cells, B-cell-depleted T cells, or PBMCs.

Germline loops: CDR1 SGHRS, CDR2 YFSETQ. This CDR3 is built from 13 residues. V was pared by 2 bases and J by 6 bases, with 4 bases of the junction left unmatched. Assay: immunoSEQ multiplex PCR; the TCRdb copy retains only in-frame clones and omits some. The sample lists about 310,000 clones, around 87% occurring once. This clonotype was obtained from a woman aged 18-35 years with acute COVID-19. The rearrangement joins TRBV5-1 to TRBJ1-1; 7 nucleotides align to TRBD1. What was sequenced was PBMCs or T cells enriched from blood (not recorded which). The CDR3 spells CASSFEGAPEAFF. Here the CDR3 DNA reads TGCGCCAGCAGCTTTGAGGGGGCCCCTGAAGCTTTCTTT.